A single sample gave rise to the 27 T cell receptor beta chains below, sequenced in a study of molecular identifiers for immune sequencing clone quantification. TCRdb re-called the PCR reads with MiXCR, one entry per CDR3 protein. This sample yields a few hundred thousand distinct CDR3 sequences, of which about 22% are seen a single time; around 0.74% belongs to the top ten. The sample comprised naive CD8+ T cells from blood, with Jurkat cell RNA spiked in. Subset described: FACS-sorted CD8+CD4-CCR7+CD45RA+ naive T cells. These receptors all come from a human donor in good health. Some libraries in this study had Jurkat cell RNA spiked in.

This clonotype was found a few times. The J gene is TRBJ2-1, the V gene TRBV12-3 or TRBV12-4; D gene ambiguous. The germline V and J ends were trimmed by 5 bases and 3 bases, with 11 bases remaining between them. The CDR3 runs to 14 residues. CDR3 region: CASSIPGHYNEQFF. CDR3 sequence (DNA): TGTGCCAGCAGTATACCGGGCCACTACAATGAGCAGTTCTTC.

This clonotype was detected many times. The chain recombines TRBV7-6 with TRBJ2-3; 9 bases align to TRBD1. The CDR3 runs to 15 residues. The ends lost 4 bases at V and 3 bases at J; junction bases unmatched: 5. CDR1 SGHVS and CDR2 FNYEAQ come from the germline V gene. The CDR3 is CASSSQGAFTDTQYF. CDR3 sequence (DNA): TGTGCCAGCAGCTCACAGGGGGCATTTACAGATACGCAGTATTTT.

A remark on this clonotype: This may arise from a read error, as a much more abundant clone is one base away. V and J are TRBV14 and TRBJ2-3; D gene uncertain. This CDR3 contains 13 residues. Germline V CDR1 and CDR2: SGHDN, FVKESK. CDR3 DNA: TGTGCCAGCAGACAAGCCCGGACAGATACGCAGTATTTT. Translated: CASRQARTDTQYF.

On this clonotype: The germline gene is not matched at one end of the junction; a read error may be the cause. J is TRBJ1-1 and V is TRBV7-9; tentative D call: TRBD1 (6 bases). Germline V gives CDR1 SEHNR, CDR2 FQNEAQ (reference sequence). The CDR3 contains 16 residues. As DNA, the CDR3 is TGTGCCAGCAGCCCGAAGGAAGGAGAGGGGGGAACTGAAGCTCTCTTT. Its protein product is CASSPKEGEGGTEALF.

This clonotype was found a few times. The chain uses TRBV6-5 and TRBJ1-1, with D perhaps matching TRBD1 (5 bases). V was clipped by 6 bases and J by 2 bases, with 13 bases between them. In germline, CDR1 is MNHEY, CDR2 SVGAGI. The CDR3 covers 14 residues. This CDR3 reads CASRQDHSNTEAFF. The DNA of the CDR3 is TGTGCCAGCAGACAGGACCACAGCAACACTGAAGCTTTCTTT.

The chain couples TRBV7-2 to TRBJ2-5; D tentatively reads TRBD1 or TRBD2 (6 bases each). The ends were cut back, 11 bases at V and 5 bases at J, with 24 bases in the middle. Per germline, CDR1 SGHTA and CDR2 FQGNSA. This CDR3 spans 15 amino acids. CDR3 protein: CARTLSKGGGETQYF. The CDR3 bases are TGTGCCCGCACCCTCTCGAAGGGGGGCGGCGAGACCCAGTACTTC.

Remarks on this clonotype: This may come from a read error, since a much larger clone is one base off. V is TRBV5-8 and J is TRBJ1-1, with a weak D call TRBD1 (6 bases). Germline V CDR1 and CDR2: SGHTS, YDEGEE. This CDR3 is built from 15 residues. The germline V and J ends were trimmed by 0 bases and 12 bases, with 21 bases remaining between them. The CDR3: CASSLEGGTRSGSFF. CDR3 DNA sequence: TGTGCCAGCAGCTTGGAAGGCGGGACAAGGTCTGGGTCTTTCTTT.

This clonotype occurred many times. The chain employs TRBV7-9 and TRBJ2-7; D may be TRBD1 or TRBD2 (5 bases each). V lost 4 bases and J lost 2, with 9 bases in between. From germline, CDR1 is SEHNR and CDR2 FQNEAQ (reference sequence). This CDR3 is built from 13 residues. CDR3 protein: CASSYGAAYEQYF. In DNA, the CDR3 is TGTGCCAGCAGCTACGGGGCCGCCTACGAGCAGTACTTC.

Points on this clonotype: A read error is possible here, since a much larger clone lies one base away. This sequence joins TRBV13 and TRBJ2-1, with D perhaps assigned TRBD1 or TRBD2 (5 bases each). The CDR3 is 15 amino acids. Germline V gene data show CDR1 as PRHDT and CDR2 as FYEKMQ (reference sequence). V was cut by 5 bases and J by 5 bases, with 16 bases left in between. CDR3 DNA: TGTGCCAGCAGCCCCTGGGACGGGGTGCACAATGAGCAGTTCTTC. Translating gives CASSPWDGVHNEQFF.

This clonotype has just a few counts. The chain has TRBV29-1 and TRBJ2-1; 11 bases map to TRBD2. The CDR3 extends over 13 amino acids. The J segment lost 10 bases and the V segment lost 7 bases, leaving 9 bases of the junction unmatched. Germline values: CDR1 SQVTM, CDR2 ANQGSEA. This CDR3 reads CSAIAGGPNEQFF. CDR3 bases: TGCAGCGCCATAGCGGGAGGGCCCAACGAGCAGTTCTTC.

This clonotype has at least ten counts. V is TRBV28 and J is TRBJ2-5; D may be TRBD2 (5 bases). The CDR3 totals 13 residues. From germline, CDR1 is MDHEN and CDR2 SYDVKM. V lost 4 bases and J 5 bases, leaving 11 bases between the germline ends. The CDR3 DNA sequence: TGTGCCAGCAGTTATCTAGCTTTGGAGACCCAGTACTTC. Its translation: CASSYLALETQYF.

In its sample, this clonotype was seen many times. The J gene is TRBJ1-1, the V gene TRBV14; 7 bases agree with TRBD1. V gave up 4 bases and J gave up 11 bases; unmatched junction bases: 4. The CDR3 runs to 11 residues. Germline-derived CDR1 and CDR2 are SGHDN and FVKESK. CDR3 sequence (DNA): TGTGCCAGCAGCCTTGGGACAGTGGCTTTCTTT. This sequence encodes CASSLGTVAFF.

This clonotype was recorded a few times. J is TRBJ1-3 and V is TRBV4-1; no definite D call. CDR1 is MGHRA, CDR2 YSYEKL, per germline. The V gene lost 2 bases and the J gene lost 0 bases, with 8 bases spanning the gap. There are 15 residues in the CDR3. As DNA, the CDR3 is TGCGCCAGCAGCCAAACAGATTACTCTGGAAACACCATATATTTT. Translating it yields CASSQTDYSGNTIYF.

This clonotype was seen many times. This chain joins TRBV13 and TRBJ2-7, with D unclear. Germline V gives CDR1 PRHDT, CDR2 FYEKMQ (reference sequence). Between the trimmed V and J ends, which lost 3 bases and 5 bases, there was a span of 20 bases. CDR3 size: 16 residues. The CDR3 reads CASSLTSGRARNEQYF. The CDR3 DNA reads as TGTGCCAGCAGCTTGACATCGGGCCGCGCGAGGAACGAGCAGTACTTC.

This clonotype showed up just a few times. The V gene is TRBV18, the J gene TRBJ2-4; 9 bases align to TRBD2. Germline assignment: CDR1 KGHSH and CDR2 LQKENI. V was clipped by 1 base and J by 5 bases; unmatched bases: 6. The CDR3 has 16 residues. The CDR3 DNA sequence: TGTGCCAGCTCACCACAAGAGCGGGGGGCCGAAAACATTCAGTACTTC. Translated: CASSPQERGAENIQYF.

This clonotype was detected ten times or more. The chain joins TRBV29-1 to TRBJ2-2; D ambiguous. V dropped 6 bases and J dropped 4 bases, with 9 bases sitting between them. This CDR3 comprises 12 residues. The V gene's germline CDR1 is SQVTM and CDR2 ANQGSEA. This CDR3 reads CSVRQSTGELFF. CDR3 nucleotides: TGCAGCGTCCGACAAAGCACCGGGGAGCTGTTTTTT.

The rearrangement links TRBV5-6 to TRBJ2-7; D remains unclear. Trimming left V 4 bases short and J 3 bases short, with 14 bases between. The CDR3 totals 14 residues. Germline V CDR1 and CDR2: SGHDT, YYEEEE. The CDR3 DNA reads as TGTGCCAGCAGCCCCGAGTCCTCATTCTACGAGCAGTACTTC. It is translated as CASSPESSFYEQYF.

The CDR3 nucleotides are TGTGCCAGCAGCAACCCCCGACCAGGACAGGACCATTACTTCTATGGCTACACCTTC. It translates to CASSNPRPGQDHYFYGYTF. The chain combines TRBV7-9 with TRBJ1-2; 7 bases are a match to TRBD1. V was pared by 5 bases and J by 4 bases, with 22 bases of the junction left unmatched. The CDR3 has 19 residues. CDR1 SEHNR and CDR2 FQNEAQ come from the germline V gene (reference sequence).

This clonotype was recorded many times. This chain connects TRBV12-3 or TRBV12-4 to TRBJ1-2, with 7 bases identical to TRBD1. This CDR3 spans 15 amino acids. The V gene end was trimmed by 3 bases and the J gene end by 4 bases; junction bases not matched to a gene: 8. The CDR3 DNA follows: TGTGCCAGCAGTTTCGGACAGGAGGAATCCTATGGCTACACCTTC. Protein: CASSFGQEESYGYTF.

V usage is TRBV27 and J usage is TRBJ2-5; 11 bases map to TRBD2. CDR1 and CDR2 (germline): MNHEY, SMNVEV (reference sequence). Trimming at V came to 2 bases and at J to 4 bases, leaving 3 bases not matched to a gene. CDR3 length: 15 residues. The CDR3 DNA follows: TGTGCCAGCAGTTTACTAGCGGGAGGAGGAGAGACCCAGTACTTC. As protein: CASSLLAGGGETQYF.

The CDR3 reads CASSYAGQGEQYF. The CDR3 bases are TGTGCCAGCAGTTACGCCGGTCAGGGAGAGCAGTACTTC. The rearrangement links TRBV6-6 to TRBJ2-7; D perhaps matches TRBD1 (5 bases). V gave up 2 bases and J gave up 7 bases, with 12 bases separating them. CDR3 length: 13 amino acids. Germline lookup yields CDR1 MNHNY and CDR2 SVGAGI (reference sequence).

V usage is TRBV27 and J usage is TRBJ2-7, with unresolved D. This CDR3 comprises 13 residues. Trimming took 6 bases from V and 5 from J, leaving 14 bases between them. Germline V gene data show CDR1 as MNHEY and CDR2 as SMNVEV (reference sequence). The CDR3 is CASRLQVLHEQYF. CDR3 nucleotide sequence: TGTGCCAGCAGACTCCAGGTATTGCACGAGCAGTACTTC.

The rearrangement links TRBV7-2 to TRBJ2-3; D is unclear. The CDR3 is 19 amino acids. CDR1 and CDR2 from the germline V gene are SGHTA and FQGNSA. The germline V and J ends were trimmed by 2 bases and 2 bases, with 23 bases remaining between them. The CDR3 region is CASSLLSARPPAYTDTQYF. CDR3 DNA: TGTGCCAGCAGCTTACTGAGTGCGCGACCCCCCGCTTACACAGATACGCAGTATTTT.

The table lists this clonotype with a few counts. Here the CDR3 reads CASSYQGGHSPLHF. CDR3 in DNA: TGTGCCAGCAGTTACCAAGGGGGACATTCACCCCTCCACTTT. The genes are TRBV6-5 and TRBJ1-6, with a tentative D call TRBD1 (6 bases). The CDR3 spans 14 residues. Germline V gives CDR1 MNHEY, CDR2 SVGAGI. V lost 2 bases and J lost 8, with 10 bases in between.

Details on this clonotype: A much larger clone differs by one base, so this may be a read error. The chain joins TRBV2 to TRBJ1-2; D not resolved. Looked up from germline, CDR1 is SNHLY and CDR2 is FYNNEI. The CDR3 has 14 amino acids. CDR3 sequence (DNA): TGTTCCAGCAGGTTGGATCCCCAAGACTATGGCTACACCTTC. This sequence encodes CSSRLDPQDYGYTF.

This clonotype was detected many times. The J gene is TRBJ2-3, the V gene TRBV7-9; 10 bases fit TRBD2. J was trimmed by 2 bases and V by 2 bases; bases with no gene match: 7. Germline CDR1 reads SEHNR; CDR2 reads FQNEAQ (reference sequence). CDR3 length: 17 residues. CDR3 protein: CASSLTRAGGFTDTQYF. The CDR3 nucleotides read TGTGCCAGCAGCTTAACTCGAGCGGGAGGGTTCACAGATACGCAGTATTTT.

A remark on this clonotype: The junction shows a germline mismatch at one end, possibly a read error. The rearrangement links TRBV9 to TRBJ2-3, with 10 bases lining up with TRBD2. This CDR3 is built from 16 residues. Germline V gives CDR1 SGDLS, CDR2 YYNGEE. CDR3: CTSSVTSGIEADTQYF. DNA for the CDR3: TGTACCAGCAGCGTTACTAGCGGGATTGAGGCAGATACGCAGTATTTT.